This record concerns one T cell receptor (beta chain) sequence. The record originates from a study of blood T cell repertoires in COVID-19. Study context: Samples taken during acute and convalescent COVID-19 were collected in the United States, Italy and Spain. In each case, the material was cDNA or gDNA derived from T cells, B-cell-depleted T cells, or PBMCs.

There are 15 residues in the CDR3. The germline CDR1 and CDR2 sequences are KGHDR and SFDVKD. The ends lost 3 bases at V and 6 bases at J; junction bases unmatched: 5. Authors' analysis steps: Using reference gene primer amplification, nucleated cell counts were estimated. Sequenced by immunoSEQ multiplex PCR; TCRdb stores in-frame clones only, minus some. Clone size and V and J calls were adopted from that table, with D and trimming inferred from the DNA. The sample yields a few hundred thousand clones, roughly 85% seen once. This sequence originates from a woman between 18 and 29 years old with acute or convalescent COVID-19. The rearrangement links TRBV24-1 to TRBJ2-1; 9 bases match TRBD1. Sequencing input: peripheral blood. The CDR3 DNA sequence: TGTGCCACCAGTGATCCCGGGACAGGGACCAATGAGCAGTTCTTC. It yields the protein CATSDPGTGTNEQFF.